A single sample is the source of the 17 T cell receptor beta chains below, sequenced in a study of identical twins. TCRdb re-called the 5' RACE reads through MiXCR, storing one row per CDR3 protein. This sample has 460,000 or so distinct CDR3 sequences, with approximately 15% found just once. This sample also appeared in a second study, on yellow fever vaccine responses in identical twins.

The sample was CD4+ T cells sorted from blood. The receptors derive from a woman younger than 30 in good health.

This clonotype occurred many times. The J gene is TRBJ2-3, the V gene TRBV5-6; 11 bases map to TRBD2. With V trimmed by 4 bases and J by 7 bases, 11 bases remained unmatched. The CDR3 spans 16 residues. CDR1 SGHDT and CDR2 YYEEEE come from the germline V gene. The CDR3 DNA reads as TGTGCCAGCAGCCCGATAGCGGGGGGGCTGACGAATACGCAGTATTTT. Protein: CASSPIAGGLTNTQYF.

The sample holds a few counts of this clonotype. The chain joins TRBV20-1 to TRBJ2-2; 9 nucleotides match TRBD2. Looked up from germline, CDR1 is DFQATT and CDR2 is SNEGSKA (reference sequence). The V segment lost 1 base and the J segment 6 bases; nucleotides outside the gene matches: 6. The CDR3 covers 15 residues. The CDR3 loop is CSARVAGGVAGELFF. The CDR3 nucleotides are TGCAGTGCTAGAGTCGCGGGAGGGGTTGCCGGGGAGCTGTTTTTT.

Worth noting for this clonotype: The junction differs from germline at one of its ends, possibly a read error. The gene calls are TRBV6-6 and TRBJ2-1; 9 bases are shared with TRBD2. The CDR3 totals 12 residues. Germline V gene lookup returns CDR1 MNHNY and CDR2 SVGAGI (reference sequence). CDR3 in DNA: TGTGCCAGTTCAACCGAGGGTGCGGGAGGGCCATTC. Translating it yields CASSTEGAGGPF.

Of note for this clonotype: One end of the junction varies from germline; a read error may be responsible. CDR3 in amino acids: CASSLGTGKTYELYF. In DNA form, the CDR3 reads TGCGCCAGCAGCTTGGGAACAGGTAAAACCTACGAGCTGTACTTC. This chain joins TRBV5-1 and TRBJ2-7, with D perhaps TRBD1 (5 bases). CDR1 SGHRS and CDR2 YFSETQ come from the germline V gene. This CDR3 contains 15 residues.

The CDR3 loop is CATSDFQGFDNTQYF. The DNA of the CDR3 is TGTGCCACCAGTGATTTCCAGGGTTTCGATAATACGCAGTATTTT. The V gene is TRBV24-1, the J gene TRBJ2-3; D may be TRBD1 (5 bases). The CDR3 runs to 15 residues. Germline-derived CDR1 and CDR2 are KGHDR and SFDVKD. V lost 1 base and J 7 bases, leaving 14 bases between the germline ends.

The rearrangement links TRBV7-8 to TRBJ2-3, with 11 bases matching TRBD2. The CDR3 runs 19 residues. Germline V gives CDR1 SGHVS, CDR2 FQNEAQ. Unmatched junction bases numbered 18, after V lost 5 bases and J lost 5 bases. Here the CDR3 reads CASSRDRQPLAGVGDTQYF. In nucleotides, the CDR3 is TGTGCCAGCAGCCGAGACAGACAGCCACTAGCGGGAGTGGGAGATACGCAGTATTTT.

This clonotype was seen more than once but under ten times. The chain couples TRBV7-2 to TRBJ2-1; D is unclear. The CDR3 runs to 14 residues. Germline CDR1 SGHTA, CDR2 FQGNSA. V was trimmed by 3 bases and J by 3 bases, leaving 9 bases between them. The CDR3 reads CASSFGRYYNEQFF. DNA for the CDR3: TGTGCCAGCAGCTTCGGCAGATACTACAATGAGCAGTTCTTC.

The V call is TRBV20-1, the J call TRBJ2-7; 7 nucleotides match TRBD1. CDR3 length equals 14 residues. Germline V gene sequence: CDR1 DFQATT, CDR2 SNEGSKA (reference sequence). The V gene end was trimmed by 3 bases and the J gene end by 5 bases; junction bases not matched to a gene: 10. The chain's CDR3 is CSARAGTVLDEQYF. CDR3 in DNA: TGCAGTGCTAGGGCCGGGACAGTACTTGACGAGCAGTACTTC.

This clonotype has only a few counts. This sequence joins TRBV18 and TRBJ2-7; D is perhaps TRBD2 (6 bases). CDR1 and CDR2 (germline): KGHSH, LQKENI. Deletions cut 2 bases from V and 7 bases from J, with 15 bases between. This CDR3 is 14 amino acids long. CDR3 DNA: TGTGCCAGCTCACCAGAGGTTCTCGCGGGGGAGCAGTACTTC. Protein: CASSPEVLAGEQYF.

This clonotype has a handful of counts. The V and J genes are TRBV6-1 and TRBJ1-2, with unresolved D. The CDR3 is made up of 14 amino acids. Between the trimmed V and J ends, which lost 6 bases and 7 bases, there was a span of 18 bases. Germline V gene lookup returns CDR1 MNHNS and CDR2 SASEGT. The DNA of the CDR3 is TGTGCCAGCAGGGCCGGCGGTGGGTCGGGTGGCTACACCTTC. Its translation is CASRAGGGSGGYTF.

V is TRBV11-3 and J is TRBJ2-1; TRBD2 matches 11 bases. V shed 0 bases and J 5 bases; nucleotides not matched to a gene: 3. CDR1 SGHNT and CDR2 YENEEA come from the germline V gene. The CDR3 covers 16 residues. The CDR3 here is CASSLDWGLADNEQFF. As DNA, the CDR3 is TGTGCCAGCAGCTTAGATTGGGGACTAGCGGACAATGAGCAGTTCTTC.

CDR3 protein: CASRQPGTGGFEQYF. CDR3 sequence (DNA): TGTGCCAGCAGACAACCCGGGACAGGGGGGTTCGAGCAGTACTTC. The rearrangement joins TRBV12-3 or TRBV12-4 to TRBJ2-7; 11 nucleotides match TRBD1. There are 15 residues in the CDR3. Trimming removed 6 bases from V and 6 bases from J; junction bases left unmatched: 10.

This clonotype was counted between two and nine times. This chain uses TRBV5-1 with TRBJ1-1; no clear D. Trimming took 5 bases from V and 3 from J, leaving 11 bases between them. Germline V lookup: CDR1 SGHRS, CDR2 YFSETQ. The CDR3 totals 13 residues. This CDR3 is CASREQMDTEAFF. The CDR3 region has the DNA TGCGCCAGCAGGGAACAGATGGACACTGAAGCTTTCTTT.

At least ten counts were recorded for this clonotype. The V call is TRBV7-9, the J call TRBJ2-2; D is uncertain. V dropped 5 bases and J dropped 4 bases, with 14 bases sitting between them. The CDR3 runs to 15 residues. In germline, CDR1 is SEHNR, CDR2 FQNEAQ (reference sequence). CDR3 protein: CASSPPGGITGELFF. In nucleotides, the CDR3 is TGTGCCAGCAGCCCTCCAGGCGGAATCACCGGGGAGCTGTTTTTT. The variable domain in full, completed from reference TRBV7-9 and TRBJ2-2, reads DTGVSQNPRHKITKRGQNVTFRCDPISEHNRLYWYRQTLGQGPEFLTYFQNEAQLEKSRLLSDRFSAERPKGSFSTLEIQRTEQGDSAMYLCASSPPGGITGELFFGEGSRLTVL.

The chain recombines TRBV6-5 with TRBJ1-2, with 7 nucleotides matching TRBD1. Per germline, CDR1 MNHEY and CDR2 SVGAGI. This CDR3 has 15 amino acids. J lost 2 bases, V lost 6 bases, and 9 bases had no gene match. CDR3 DNA: TGTGCCAGCAGCCAAAATAGGGGGCCCAACTATGGCTACACCTTC. It yields the protein CASSQNRGPNYGYTF.

This clonotype was observed a few times. V gene TRBV7-3 combines with J gene TRBJ2-1; D unclear. Per the germline V gene, CDR1 is SGHTA and CDR2 is FQGTGA. This CDR3 is 14 amino acids long. Trimming took 4 bases from V and 9 from J, leaving 16 bases between them. This CDR3 reads CASSSNSGIAEQFF. CDR3 coding DNA: TGTGCCAGCAGCTCAAATTCAGGTATCGCTGAGCAGTTCTTC. Full variable domain (rest looked up from reference TRBV7-3 and TRBJ2-1): GAGVSQTPSNKVTEKGKYVELRCDPISGHTALYWYRQSLGQGPEFLIYFQGTGAADDSGLPNDRFFAVRPEGSVSTLKIQRTERGDSAVYLCASSSNSGIAEQFFGPGTRLTVL.

This clonotype was observed many times. The chain carries TRBV4-3 and TRBJ2-5, with unresolved D. The length of the CDR3 is 14 residues. V was shortened by 0 bases and J by 2 bases, with 7 bases between the two germline ends. Germline values: CDR1 LGHNA, CDR2 YSLEER. This CDR3 is CASSQDNPQETQYF. The CDR3, as DNA: TGCGCCAGCAGCCAAGATAACCCGCAAGAGACCCAGTACTTC.